The subject of this entry is one T cell receptor beta chain. The CDR3 sequence is 13 residues long. The germline CDR1 and CDR2 sequences are DFQATT and SNEGSKA (reference sequence). With 3 bases clipped from V and 4 bases from J, the junction kept 5 bases outside the gene matches. These data are taken from a study of blood T cell repertoires in COVID-19. On the study more broadly: From the United States, Italy and Spain came samples of acute and convalescent COVID-19. Sample material is recorded as cDNA or gDNA derived from T cells, B-cell-depleted T cells, or PBMCs.

How the authors handled the data: Amplified reference gene primers provided the basis for estimating nucleated cell counts. Sequencing used immunoSEQ multiplex PCR; TCRdb keeps in-frame clones, though not all of them. V, J and clone size derive from that table, while D and trimming were established from the DNA sequence. The top ten hold 0.7% to 1% of the sample, which has 100,000 to 150,000 clones, about three quarters seen once. The chain links TRBV20-1 to TRBJ2-7; TRBD1 matches at 8 bases. This receptor was taken from a human donor with acute or convalescent COVID-19. The donor label of this sample is uncertain. Sequenced: peripheral blood. Written as DNA, the CDR3 is TGCAGTGCTAGTCAGGACAGGGAATACGAGCAGTACTTC. Translating gives CSASQDREYEQYF.